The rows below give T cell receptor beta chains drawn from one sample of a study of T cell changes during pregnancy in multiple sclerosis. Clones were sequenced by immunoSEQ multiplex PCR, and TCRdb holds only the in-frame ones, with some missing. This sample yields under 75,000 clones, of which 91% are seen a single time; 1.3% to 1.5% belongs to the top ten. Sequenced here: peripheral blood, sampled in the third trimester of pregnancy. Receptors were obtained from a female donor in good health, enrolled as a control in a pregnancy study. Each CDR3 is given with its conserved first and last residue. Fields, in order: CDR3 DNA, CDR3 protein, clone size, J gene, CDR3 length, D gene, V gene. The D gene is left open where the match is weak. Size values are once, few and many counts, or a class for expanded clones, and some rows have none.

CDR3 DNA: TGTGCCAGCAGTGAAGGCGGCAGCTACTACGAGCAGTACTTC
CDR3 protein: CASSEGGSYYEQYF
clone size: once
J gene: TRBJ2-7
CDR3 length: 14
D gene: .
V gene: TRBV6-1

CDR3 DNA: TGTGCCAGCAGCTTATGGGGCGACAATGAGCAGTTCTTC
CDR3 protein: CASSLWGDNEQFF
clone size: once
J gene: TRBJ2-1
CDR3 length: 13
D gene: .
V gene: TRBV7-6

CDR3 DNA: TGCGCCAGCAGCCGAGCCGGACAGGGAATCTCTGGGGCCAACGTCCTGACTTTC
CDR3 protein: CASSRAGQGISGANVLTF
clone size: once
J gene: TRBJ2-6
CDR3 length: 18
D gene: TRBD1
V gene: TRBV4-3

CDR3 DNA: TGTGCTACCTCGACAGGGGCATGGACAGATACGCAGTATTTT
CDR3 protein: CATSTGAWTDTQYF
clone size: .
J gene: TRBJ2-3
CDR3 length: 14
D gene: TRBD1
V gene: TRBV7-7

CDR3 DNA: TGTGCCAGCAGCAGAACCGGGACAGGGGGCCTAGGTGAGCAGTTCTTC
CDR3 protein: CASSRTGTGGLGEQFF
clone size: once
J gene: TRBJ2-1
CDR3 length: 16
D gene: TRBD1
V gene: TRBV7-9

CDR3 DNA: TGTGCCAGCAGCTTAGAGACTAGGTCCTACAATGAGCAGTTCTTC
CDR3 protein: CASSLETRSYNEQFF
clone size: .
J gene: TRBJ2-1
CDR3 length: 15
D gene: .
V gene: TRBV11-2

CDR3 DNA: TGTGCCAGCAATGAAGAGTCGCTACCGTATCAGCCCCAGCATTTT
CDR3 protein: CASNEESLPYQPQHF
clone size: .
J gene: TRBJ1-5
CDR3 length: 15
D gene: .
V gene: TRBV6-1

CDR3 DNA: TGTGCCAGCAGCTTGGGGACAGATAATCAGCCCCAGCATTTT
CDR3 protein: CASSLGTDNQPQHF
clone size: .
J gene: TRBJ1-5
CDR3 length: 14
D gene: TRBD1
V gene: TRBV7-9

CDR3 DNA: TGTGCCAGCAGTGGAGTGGATGCAGTGAACACTGAAGCTTTCTTT
CDR3 protein: CASSGVDAVNTEAFF
clone size: .
J gene: TRBJ1-1
CDR3 length: 15
D gene: .
V gene: TRBV27

CDR3 DNA: TGTGCCAGCAGCTTCTCGGGAAAAGGCGAGCAGTACTTC
CDR3 protein: CASSFSGKGEQYF
clone size: .
J gene: TRBJ2-7
CDR3 length: 13
D gene: .
V gene: TRBV13

CDR3 DNA: TGTGCCAGCAGCTTAGGGGTACTGGGGCACCAAGAGACCCAGTACTTC
CDR3 protein: CASSLGVLGHQETQYF
clone size: once
J gene: TRBJ2-5
CDR3 length: 16
D gene: .
V gene: TRBV11-3

CDR3 DNA: TGTGCCAGCAGCCAAGATAGTGGAGTTAGGACCTTC
CDR3 protein: CASSQDSGVRTF
clone size: .
J gene: TRBJ1-2
CDR3 length: 12
D gene: .
V gene: TRBV4-2

CDR3 DNA: TGTGCCTGGAGTAATCAGGGGGCGCCTGGGGCCAACGTCCTGACTTTC
CDR3 protein: CAWSNQGAPGANVLTF
clone size: .
J gene: TRBJ2-6
CDR3 length: 16
D gene: TRBD1
V gene: TRBV30

CDR3 DNA: TGTGCCAGTAGTTCCAGGGGGGCCCCCGGAGGCTACACCTTC
CDR3 protein: CASSSRGAPGGYTF
clone size: .
J gene: TRBJ1-2
CDR3 length: 14
D gene: TRBD1
V gene: TRBV19

CDR3 DNA: TGTGCCAGTAGTGTCAAGGGGTATGGCTACACCTTC
CDR3 protein: CASSVKGYGYTF
clone size: few
J gene: TRBJ1-2
CDR3 length: 12
D gene: .
V gene: TRBV19

CDR3 DNA: TGTGCCAGCAGCTTTCTTCAATCATCAGGGGCTTTTGGCTACACCTTC
CDR3 protein: CASSFLQSSGAFGYTF
clone size: .
J gene: TRBJ1-2
CDR3 length: 16
D gene: .
V gene: TRBV5-4

CDR3 DNA: TGTGCCAGCAGCTTAGACCGGAACACCATATATTTT
CDR3 protein: CASSLDRNTIYF
clone size: .
J gene: TRBJ1-3
CDR3 length: 12
D gene: .
V gene: TRBV7-2

CDR3 DNA: TGTGCCAGCAGCTTGGGGGCAACTAGCACAGATACGCAGTATTTT
CDR3 protein: CASSLGATSTDTQYF
clone size: .
J gene: TRBJ2-3
CDR3 length: 15
D gene: .
V gene: TRBV11-3

CDR3 DNA: TGTGCCAGCAGCACTAGGGGGTATGGCTACACCTTC
CDR3 protein: CASSTRGYGYTF
clone size: once
J gene: TRBJ1-2
CDR3 length: 12
D gene: .
V gene: TRBV6-5

CDR3 DNA: TGTGCCAGCAGCGCCGGGACAGGGGTTTTCGCTGAAGCTTTCTTT
CDR3 protein: CASSAGTGVFAEAFF
clone size: once
J gene: TRBJ1-1
CDR3 length: 15
D gene: TRBD1
V gene: TRBV28

CDR3 DNA: TGTGCCAGCACCACCACTCAGGGTTATGGCTACACCTTC
CDR3 protein: CASTTTQGYGYTF
clone size: .
J gene: TRBJ1-2
CDR3 length: 13
D gene: .
V gene: TRBV28

CDR3 DNA: TGTGCCAGTAGTCACGAGGGGACAGGGAATATGGGCTACACCTTC
CDR3 protein: CASSHEGTGNMGYTF
clone size: .
J gene: TRBJ1-2
CDR3 length: 15
D gene: TRBD1
V gene: TRBV19

CDR3 DNA: TGTGCCATCAGTACCGAGACAGGGGGTCCCTACGAGCAGTACTTC
CDR3 protein: CAISTETGGPYEQYF
clone size: .
J gene: TRBJ2-7
CDR3 length: 15
D gene: TRBD1
V gene: TRBV10-3

CDR3 DNA: TGCGCCAGCAGCCAAGGACTAGTATCCGGGGAGCTGTTTTTT
CDR3 protein: CASSQGLVSGELFF
clone size: few
J gene: TRBJ2-2
CDR3 length: 14
D gene: .
V gene: TRBV4-3

CDR3 DNA: TGTGCCAGCAGCTTAGTCCCCCCTCCGGGGGGTGGCTACACCTTC
CDR3 protein: CASSLVPPPGGGYTF
clone size: .
J gene: TRBJ1-2
CDR3 length: 15
D gene: .
V gene: TRBV7-2

CDR3 DNA: TGTGCCAGCAGCTACTCCCTCAGGGTTGGGGCCAACGTCCTGACTTTC
CDR3 protein: CASSYSLRVGANVLTF
clone size: .
J gene: TRBJ2-6
CDR3 length: 16
D gene: .
V gene: TRBV7-2

CDR3 DNA: TGTGCCAGCAGCACTCAGGGACAGGGAGCGAACATTCAGTACTTC
CDR3 protein: CASSTQGQGANIQYF
clone size: .
J gene: TRBJ2-4
CDR3 length: 15
D gene: TRBD1
V gene: TRBV7-9

CDR3 DNA: TGTGCCAGCAGCTTAGAGTTACAGGGGGGGGAGGGCTACGAGCAGTACTTC
CDR3 protein: CASSLELQGGEGYEQYF
clone size: .
J gene: TRBJ2-7
CDR3 length: 17
D gene: .
V gene: TRBV7-9

CDR3 DNA: TGTGCCAGCAGCTTGGATGCCGGTCCTGGAAACACCATATATTTT
CDR3 protein: CASSLDAGPGNTIYF
clone size: .
J gene: TRBJ1-3
CDR3 length: 15
D gene: .
V gene: TRBV5-4

CDR3 DNA: TGTGCCAGCAGCCCCATAGGACAGGGATTGGGTAACTATGGCTACACCTTC
CDR3 protein: CASSPIGQGLGNYGYTF
clone size: .
J gene: TRBJ1-2
CDR3 length: 17
D gene: TRBD1
V gene: TRBV11-2

CDR3 DNA: TGTGCCACCCAGGGAAGGGCAAAGAATCAGCCCCAGCATTTT
CDR3 protein: CATQGRAKNQPQHF
clone size: .
J gene: TRBJ1-5
CDR3 length: 14
D gene: .
V gene: TRBV6-5

CDR3 DNA: TGTGCCAGCAGTCTGGACACTTCAAACTATGGCTACACCTTC
CDR3 protein: CASSLDTSNYGYTF
clone size: .
J gene: TRBJ1-2
CDR3 length: 14
D gene: .
V gene: TRBV6-5

CDR3 DNA: TGTGCCAGTAGTATTTCGGGATCCGTCTTCGGGCAGTACTTC
CDR3 protein: CASSISGSVFGQYF
clone size: once
J gene: TRBJ2-7
CDR3 length: 14
D gene: .
V gene: TRBV19

CDR3 DNA: TGCGCCAGCAGCCTCGGGACTAGCTATCGGGCCCTGACAGATACGCAGTATTTT
CDR3 protein: CASSLGTSYRALTDTQYF
clone size: .
J gene: TRBJ2-3
CDR3 length: 18
D gene: TRBD2
V gene: TRBV5-1

CDR3 DNA: TGTGCCAGCAGTTCGTCTTTCCCGGGACACGTGGGCAATCAGCCCCAGCATTTT
CDR3 protein: CASSSSFPGHVGNQPQHF
clone size: .
J gene: TRBJ1-5
CDR3 length: 18
D gene: .
V gene: TRBV6-9

CDR3 DNA: TGTGCCAGCAGTTTGCCCACAGGCGAGCAGTACTTC
CDR3 protein: CASSLPTGEQYF
clone size: .
J gene: TRBJ2-7
CDR3 length: 12
D gene: .
V gene: TRBV27

CDR3 DNA: TGTGCCTGGAGCCCGGTTAGCAATCAGCCCCAGCATTTT
CDR3 protein: CAWSPVSNQPQHF
clone size: .
J gene: TRBJ1-5
CDR3 length: 13
D gene: .
V gene: TRBV30

CDR3 DNA: TGTGCCAGCAGACCCACAGGGACGAGGGGCTACACCTTC
CDR3 protein: CASRPTGTRGYTF
clone size: .
J gene: TRBJ1-2
CDR3 length: 13
D gene: .
V gene: TRBV6-5

CDR3 DNA: TGTGCCAGCAGCTTTGCGGGGGCCCCCGGGGAGCTGTTTTTT
CDR3 protein: CASSFAGAPGELFF
clone size: .
J gene: TRBJ2-2
CDR3 length: 14
D gene: .
V gene: TRBV13

CDR3 DNA: TGTGCCAGCAGCTTAACCCGGGACAGGACCTACGAGCAGTACTTC
CDR3 protein: CASSLTRDRTYEQYF
clone size: .
J gene: TRBJ2-7
CDR3 length: 15
D gene: TRBD1
V gene: TRBV5-6

CDR3 DNA: TGTGCCAGCAGCTTAGCTACGACAGGGCGGGATTCACCCCTCCACTTT
CDR3 protein: CASSLATTGRDSPLHF
clone size: .
J gene: TRBJ1-6
CDR3 length: 16
D gene: TRBD1
V gene: TRBV7-2

CDR3 DNA: TGTGCCAGCAGTATACGGGACAGTGCCGAAGCTTTCTTT
CDR3 protein: CASSIRDSAEAFF
clone size: .
J gene: TRBJ1-1
CDR3 length: 13
D gene: TRBD1
V gene: TRBV6-5

CDR3 DNA: TGTGCCAGCAGCTCCGCCGGGACAGGGAATTCACCCCTCCACTTT
CDR3 protein: CASSSAGTGNSPLHF
clone size: .
J gene: TRBJ1-6
CDR3 length: 15
D gene: TRBD1
V gene: TRBV7-2

CDR3 DNA: TGCGCCAGCCACCAGGGGGCGTTAATGAACACTGAAGCTTTCTTT
CDR3 protein: CASHQGALMNTEAFF
clone size: .
J gene: TRBJ1-1
CDR3 length: 15
D gene: TRBD1
V gene: TRBV5-1

CDR3 DNA: TGTGCCAGCAGTCTTGACAGGAATCAGCCCCAGCATTTT
CDR3 protein: CASSLDRNQPQHF
clone size: .
J gene: TRBJ1-5
CDR3 length: 13
D gene: .
V gene: TRBV6-5

CDR3 DNA: TGTGCCAGCAGCTTAAAAGGGGCAGGGGCGAATTATGGCTACACCTTC
CDR3 protein: CASSLKGAGANYGYTF
clone size: .
J gene: TRBJ1-2
CDR3 length: 16
D gene: .
V gene: TRBV7-2

CDR3 DNA: TGTGCCAGCAGCATGACAGTGACCATCTATGGCTACACCTTC
CDR3 protein: CASSMTVTIYGYTF
clone size: .
J gene: TRBJ1-2
CDR3 length: 14
D gene: .
V gene: TRBV2

CDR3 DNA: TGTGCCAGCAGCTCTTTCCGGGAGCTGTTTTTT
CDR3 protein: CASSSFRELFF
clone size: .
J gene: TRBJ2-2
CDR3 length: 11
D gene: .
V gene: TRBV5-6

CDR3 DNA: TGCGCCAGCAGCCAAGCCCGGGACGGGACAGGGCAAGAGACCCAGTACTTC
CDR3 protein: CASSQARDGTGQETQYF
clone size: once
J gene: TRBJ2-5
CDR3 length: 17
D gene: TRBD1
V gene: TRBV4-1

CDR3 DNA: TGCGCCAGCAGCCAGGGGCGTAGCGGGGGGGTCCGGCAAGAGACCCAGTACTTC
CDR3 protein: CASSQGRSGGVRQETQYF
clone size: .
J gene: TRBJ2-5
CDR3 length: 18
D gene: TRBD2
V gene: TRBV4-1

CDR3 DNA: TGTGCCAGCAGCTCGCTGGGGGGGCAAGCTTTCTTT
CDR3 protein: CASSSLGGQAFF
clone size: .
J gene: TRBJ1-1
CDR3 length: 12
D gene: .
V gene: TRBV5-6

CDR3 DNA: TGTGCCAGCAGCCAAGATTGGGACGGGGGATTCAAAGAGACCCAGTACTTC
CDR3 protein: CASSQDWDGGFKETQYF
clone size: once
J gene: TRBJ2-5
CDR3 length: 17
D gene: .
V gene: TRBV4-2

CDR3 DNA: TGCGCCAGCAGCTTTCTACAGCGGGGACGACAAGAGACCCAGTACTTC
CDR3 protein: CASSFLQRGRQETQYF
clone size: .
J gene: TRBJ2-5
CDR3 length: 16
D gene: TRBD2
V gene: TRBV5-1

CDR3 DNA: TGTGCCAGCAGCTATGGGGCGGGGGCCACAGATACGCAGTATTTT
CDR3 protein: CASSYGAGATDTQYF
clone size: .
J gene: TRBJ2-3
CDR3 length: 15
D gene: .
V gene: TRBV5-6

CDR3 DNA: TGTGCCAGCAGTGATACCCCGGGACAGGGTTCCTACGAGCAGTACTTC
CDR3 protein: CASSDTPGQGSYEQYF
clone size: .
J gene: TRBJ2-7
CDR3 length: 16
D gene: TRBD1
V gene: TRBV28

CDR3 DNA: TGTGCCAGCAGATGGGAGACAGGGGCATATGGCTACACCTTC
CDR3 protein: CASRWETGAYGYTF
clone size: .
J gene: TRBJ1-2
CDR3 length: 14
D gene: TRBD1
V gene: TRBV28

CDR3 DNA: TGTGCCAGCAGCTTAAGCTCAGAGACCCAGTACTTC
CDR3 protein: CASSLSSETQYF
clone size: .
J gene: TRBJ2-5
CDR3 length: 12
D gene: .
V gene: TRBV7-2